The sequence of this T cell receptor (beta chain) was determined in a study of T cell changes during pregnancy in multiple sclerosis. Measured with immunoSEQ multiplex PCR; TCRdb has only the in-frame clones, and not every one. The top ten clones hold 1.5% to 2% of a sample with some 90,000 clones, roughly 91% of them seen once. The germline V gene has CDR1 LNHDA and CDR2 SQIVND (reference sequence). Trimming took 6 bases from V and 0 from J, leaving 15 bases between them. This CDR3 has 16 amino acids. V usage is TRBV19 and J usage is TRBJ1-5; a possible D gene is TRBD1 (6 bases). Here the sequenced sample was peripheral blood, taken after pregnancy. This TCR was recovered from a female donor in good health, enrolled as a control in a pregnancy study. CDR3 loop: CASRGRGVNSNQPQHF. CDR3 bases: TGTGCCAGTAGAGGGAGGGGGGTTAATAGCAATCAGCCCCAGCATTTT. The full variable domain, completed using reference TRBV19 and TRBJ1-5, is DGGITQSPKYLFRKEGQNVTLSCEQNLNHDAMYWYRQDPGQGLRLIYYSQIVNDFQKGDIAEGYSVSREKKESFPLTVTSAQKNPTAFYLCASRGRGVNSNQPQHFGDGTRLSIL.